The T cell receptor (beta chain) under discussion was sequenced for a study of OX40 agonist ivuxolimab in advanced cancers. Background on the study: Ivuxolimab, an agonistic anti-OX40 (CD134) antibody, was given to patients.

Turning to this clone: Its matching antigen is unknown.

Overall study results and limits: Relative to CD4+, CD8+ T cells held more expanded clones on average.

This CDR3 has 17 residues. Trimming removed 5 bases at V and 5 bases at J, with 27 bases between. Germline V lookup: CDR1 GTSNPN, CDR2 SVGIG (reference sequence). The assay was immunoSEQ multiplex PCR, and TCRdb's table has in-frame clones only and misses some. The data show about 80,000 clones, with roughly 85% seen just once and less than 2% held by the top ten. This sequence joins TRBV30 and TRBJ1-1, with a tentative D call TRBD1 (5 bases). The TCR was taken from an adult with an advanced solid tumor such as melanoma, head and neck, liver or kidney cancer. The material sequenced was CD4+ or CD8+ T cells sorted from blood, taken in a trial of the OX40 agonist ivuxolimab. CDR3 in DNA: TGTGCCTGGTTTCCGGGGCGATGGGTCCGGCAAGGAACTGAAGCTTTCTTT. Protein: CAWFPGRWVRQGTEAFF.